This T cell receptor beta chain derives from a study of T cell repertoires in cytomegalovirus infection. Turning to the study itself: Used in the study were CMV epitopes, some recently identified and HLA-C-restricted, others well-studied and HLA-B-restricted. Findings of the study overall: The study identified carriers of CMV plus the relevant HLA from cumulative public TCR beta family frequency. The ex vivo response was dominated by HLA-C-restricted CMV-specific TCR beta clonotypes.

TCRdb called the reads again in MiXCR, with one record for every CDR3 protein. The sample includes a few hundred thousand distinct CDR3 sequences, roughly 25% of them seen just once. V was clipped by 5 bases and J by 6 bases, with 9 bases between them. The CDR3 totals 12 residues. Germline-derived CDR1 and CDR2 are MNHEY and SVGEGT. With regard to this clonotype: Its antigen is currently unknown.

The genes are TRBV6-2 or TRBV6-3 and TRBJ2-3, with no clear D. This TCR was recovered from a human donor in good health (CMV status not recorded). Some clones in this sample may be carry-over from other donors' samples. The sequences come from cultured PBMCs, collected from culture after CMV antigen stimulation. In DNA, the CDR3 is TGTGCCAGCAGTAGAAAGGCCGATACGCAGTATTTT. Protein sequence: CASSRKADTQYF.